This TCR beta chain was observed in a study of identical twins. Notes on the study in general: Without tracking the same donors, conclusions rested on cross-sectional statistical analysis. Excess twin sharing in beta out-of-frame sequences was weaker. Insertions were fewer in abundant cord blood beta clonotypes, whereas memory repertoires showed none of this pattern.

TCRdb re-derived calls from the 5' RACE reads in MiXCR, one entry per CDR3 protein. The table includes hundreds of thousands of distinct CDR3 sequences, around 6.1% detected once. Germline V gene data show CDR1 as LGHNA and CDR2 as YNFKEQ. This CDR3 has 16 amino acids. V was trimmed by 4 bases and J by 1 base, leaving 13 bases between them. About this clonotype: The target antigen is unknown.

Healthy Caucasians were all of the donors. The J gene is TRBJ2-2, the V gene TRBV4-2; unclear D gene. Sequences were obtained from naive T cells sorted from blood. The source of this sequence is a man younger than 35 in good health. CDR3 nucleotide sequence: TGTGCCAGCAGCCGCTTCGAGTCTAAGAACACCGGGGAGCTGTTTTTT. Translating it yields CASSRFESKNTGELFF.